The clone carrying this T cell receptor (beta chain) was counted between two and nine times. The antigen remains undetermined. The J segment lost 1 base and the V segment lost 11 bases, leaving 5 bases of the junction unmatched. Per the germline V gene, CDR1 is ENHRY and CDR2 is SYGVKD. CDR3 length equals 13 residues. MiXCR, run by TCRdb on the reads, gives a single entry per CDR3 protein. The sample lists about 160,000 distinct CDR3 sequences, 15% to 20% occurring once. The sample comes from a study of T cell repertoires in cytomegalovirus infection. Turning to the study itself: A matching HLA type, together with CMV infection, was signaled by public TCR beta signatures. Study observations and caveats: People with CMV and the relevant HLA were identified by cumulative public TCR beta family frequency.

Sequencing was done on a sample of CD8+ T cells from PBMCs. The origin of this receptor is a human donor in good health (CMV status not recorded). Some clones in this sample may be carry-over from other donors' samples. The J gene is TRBJ2-7, the V gene TRBV10-3, with 10 bases matching TRBD1. The CDR3 loop is CALRDRGSYEQYF. The CDR3 region has the DNA TGTGCCCTCCGGGACAGGGGATCCTACGAGCAGTACTTC.